This T cell receptor beta chain was recovered during a study of blood T cell repertoires in COVID-19. Libraries were prepared by immunoSEQ multiplex PCR; TCRdb keeps only in-frame clonotypes and omits some of them. This sample has more than 250,000 clones, with about nine tenths found just once. This CDR3 comprises 15 residues. Germline-derived CDR1 and CDR2 are GTSNPN and SVGIG (reference sequence). Trimming took off 1 base at V and 6 bases at J, with 19 bases between the two ends. The chain employs TRBV30 and TRBJ2-7; possible D gene TRBD2, 6 bases. Source material: peripheral blood. The TCR sequence derives from a man aged 50 or older with active or convalescent COVID-19. The CDR3 sequence is CAWSASGTGDREQYF. The DNA for the CDR3 is TGTGCCTGGAGTGCTTCCGGGACTGGGGACCGCGAGCAGTACTTC.